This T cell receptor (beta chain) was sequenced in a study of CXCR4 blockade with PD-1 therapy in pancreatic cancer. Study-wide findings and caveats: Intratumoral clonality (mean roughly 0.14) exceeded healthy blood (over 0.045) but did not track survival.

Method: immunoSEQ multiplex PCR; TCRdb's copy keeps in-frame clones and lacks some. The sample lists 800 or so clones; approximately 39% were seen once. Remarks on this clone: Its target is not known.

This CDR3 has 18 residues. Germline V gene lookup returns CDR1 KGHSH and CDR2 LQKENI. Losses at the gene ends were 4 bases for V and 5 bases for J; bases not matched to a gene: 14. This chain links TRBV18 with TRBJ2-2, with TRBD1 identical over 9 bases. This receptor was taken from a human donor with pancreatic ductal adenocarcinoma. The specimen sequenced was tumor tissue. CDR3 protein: CASSLLSGGQGKTGELFF. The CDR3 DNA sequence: TGTGCCAGCTCACTCCTATCAGGCGGACAGGGGAAAACCGGGGAGCTGTTTTTT.